This T cell receptor beta chain was sequenced in a study of regulatory T cells in long-lasting Graves disease. The time point denotes: persistent/refractory GD, antithyroid drugs over 5 years with positive TRAb. RNA from PBMCs was the source of the TCR library. At least ten counts were recorded for this clonotype. CDR3 regions were amplified by Arm-PCR using iRepertoire HTBI primers to build TCR beta libraries. TCRdb independently ran MiXCR on the multiplex PCR reads; one entry per CDR3 protein. The sample has some 370,000 distinct CDR3 sequences; more than 20% are singletons. With V trimmed by 4 bases and J by 1 base, 8 bases remained unmatched. Germline CDR1 is SEHNR and CDR2 is FQNEAQ (reference sequence). This CDR3 comprises 16 residues.

The origin of this receptor is a woman aged 40 to 55 with Graves disease. This rearrangement joins TRBV7-9 to TRBJ2-5; 8 bases align to TRBD1. The sample was peripheral blood mononuclear cells (PBMCs), taken when the disease was refractory, from a patient treated with antithyroid drugs. CDR3 sequence: CASSSGTGGPQETQYF. The DNA of the CDR3 is TGTGCCAGCAGCTCCGGGACAGGAGGGCCCCAAGAGACCCAGTACTTC.